This T cell receptor beta chain was observed in a study of blood T cells in healthy people across ages. This CDR3 is built from 15 residues. Germline CDR1 and CDR2: DFQATT and SNEGSKA (reference sequence). The V gene end was trimmed by 6 bases and the J gene end by 6 bases; junction bases not matched to a gene: 17. With a J-beta primer mix and a sample-barcoded 5' primer, a second PCR ran about 7 to 12 cycles. TCRdb re-analysed the 5' RACE reads in MiXCR, keeping a single row per CDR3 protein. The profile shows about 570,000 distinct CDR3 sequences, about 25% of them singletons. General study points: A strong correlation was found between TCR beta diversity and the percentage of naive T cells.

Regarding this clonotype: Its antigen remains unidentified.

This receptor was identified in a woman in her 70s in good health. The chain employs TRBV20-1 and TRBJ2-7, with 7 nucleotides matching TRBD2. Sequenced input: blood. CDR3 nucleotides: TGCAGTGCGGCCGGGACTAACCTCGGGAGGACCGAGCAGTACTTC. Protein product: CSAAGTNLGRTEQYF.